Here is one T cell receptor (beta chain) with its context. Its antigen is not identified. The sample comes from a study of memory CD4+ T cells and cytomegalovirus serostatus. General study results and limits: Each of 65 to 75 CMV-associated TCRbeta sequences occurred in one to five individuals.

Methods used by the authors: Out-of-frame sequences were removed, leaving about 2.2 million distinct TCRbeta sequences. Sequencing used immunoSEQ multiplex PCR; TCRdb keeps in-frame clones, though not all of them. Clonal size and the V and J genes are those of that table, whereas D and trimming came from the DNA. This table holds approximately 50,000 clones, roughly 78% found once. Single viable CD3+CD4+CD8-CD45RO+ cells were sorted as the memory CD4+ T cells. CDR1 and CDR2 (germline): MNHNS, SASEGT. The germline V and J ends were trimmed by 6 bases and 4 bases, with 9 bases remaining between them. This CDR3 has 12 amino acids.

Material: memory CD4+ T cells from blood. This rearrangement joins TRBV6-1 to TRBJ1-1, with D perhaps matching TRBD1 (6 bases). The receptor was derived from an adult in good health and CMV-seronegative. CDR3 protein: CASRRTVTEAFF. The CDR3 DNA follows: TGTGCCAGCAGGCGGACAGTCACTGAAGCTTTCTTT.